This T cell receptor beta chain was captured by sequencing in a study of identical twins. The sample holds a few counts of this clonotype. The antigen remains unidentified. This CDR3 contains 13 residues. With 3 bases clipped from V and 5 bases from J, the junction kept 4 bases outside the gene matches. Germline-derived CDR1 and CDR2 are LNHDA and SQIVND (reference sequence). The study, taken as a whole, reports: The analysis was cross-sectional rather than longitudinal within donors.

One entry per CDR3 protein, called by TCRdb with MiXCR from the 5' RACE reads. The sample shows 200,000 to 250,000 distinct CDR3 sequences, around 6.5% of them seen only once. This sample also appeared in a second study, on T cells expressing NK-cell markers.

Sequencing used CD8+ T cells sorted from blood. This TCR was sampled from a woman aged 18-35 years in good health. The chain joins TRBV19 to TRBJ2-7, with 7 bases that match TRBD2. CDR3: CASSIYGTNEQYF. In DNA, the CDR3 is TGTGCCAGTAGTATTTATGGGACTAACGAGCAGTACTTC.